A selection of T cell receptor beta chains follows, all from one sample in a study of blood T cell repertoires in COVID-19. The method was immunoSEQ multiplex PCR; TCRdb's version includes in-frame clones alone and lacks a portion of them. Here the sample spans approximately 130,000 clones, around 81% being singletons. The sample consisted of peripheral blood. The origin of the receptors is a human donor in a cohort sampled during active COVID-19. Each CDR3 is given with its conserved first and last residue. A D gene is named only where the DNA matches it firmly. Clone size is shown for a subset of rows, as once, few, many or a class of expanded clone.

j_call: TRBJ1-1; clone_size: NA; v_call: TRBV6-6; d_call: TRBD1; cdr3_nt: TGTGCCAGCAGTCCCGGACAGGGGTTGAACACTGAAGCTTTCTTT; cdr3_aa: CASSPGQGLNTEAFF
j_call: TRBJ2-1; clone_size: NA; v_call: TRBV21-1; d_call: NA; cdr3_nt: TGTGCCAGCAGCACGCGCCTTGCGAGCGGGGGGCCAAGTCCCATATACAATGAGCAGTTCTTC; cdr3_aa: CASSTRLASGGPSPIYNEQFF
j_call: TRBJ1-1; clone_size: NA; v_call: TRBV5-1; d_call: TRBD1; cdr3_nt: TGCGCCAGCAGCTTGGACGGGACAGTTCTGAACACTGAAGCTTTCTTT; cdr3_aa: CASSLDGTVLNTEAFF
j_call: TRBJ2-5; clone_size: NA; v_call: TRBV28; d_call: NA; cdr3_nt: TGTGCCAGCAGTTCTTCCGGGGAGACCCAGTACTTC; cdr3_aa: CASSSSGETQYF
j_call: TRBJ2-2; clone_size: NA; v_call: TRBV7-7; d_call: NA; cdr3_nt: TGTGCCAGCAGCTTAAACGGGGGAGACACCGGGGAGCTGTTTTTT; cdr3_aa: CASSLNGGDTGELFF
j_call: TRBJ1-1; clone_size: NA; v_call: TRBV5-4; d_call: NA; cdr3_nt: TGTGCCAGCAGCGCCCCGGACAGCGAGAAAGCTTTCTTT; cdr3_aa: CASSAPDSEKAFF
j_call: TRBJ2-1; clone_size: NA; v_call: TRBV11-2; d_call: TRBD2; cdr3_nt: TGTGCCAGCAGCTCGACTAGCGGGGAAACCCACTTCGATGAGCAGTTCTTC; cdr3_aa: CASSSTSGETHFDEQFF
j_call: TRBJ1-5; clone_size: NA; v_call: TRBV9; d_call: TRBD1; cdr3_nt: TGTGCCAGCAGCGCAGGGACAGAGAATCAGCCCCAGCATTTT; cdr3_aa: CASSAGTENQPQHF
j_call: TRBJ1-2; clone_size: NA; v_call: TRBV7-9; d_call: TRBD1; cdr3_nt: TGTGCCAGCAGCTTAGCGAGGGGGCAGCGATCTTTTGGCTACACCTTC; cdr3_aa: CASSLARGQRSFGYTF
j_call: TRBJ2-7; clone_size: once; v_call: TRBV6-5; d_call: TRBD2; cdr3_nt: TGTGCCAGCAGTCGGGCCTTAGCGGGGGGGGACGAGCAGTACTTC; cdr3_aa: CASSRALAGGDEQYF
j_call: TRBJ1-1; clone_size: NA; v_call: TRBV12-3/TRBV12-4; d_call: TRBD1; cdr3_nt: TGTGCCACGGACAGGGAGATGAACACTGAAGCTTTCTTT; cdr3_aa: CATDREMNTEAFF
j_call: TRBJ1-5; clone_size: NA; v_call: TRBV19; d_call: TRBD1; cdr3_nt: TGTGCCAGCGGACAGGGAGATCAGCCCCAGCATTTT; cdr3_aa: CASGQGDQPQHF
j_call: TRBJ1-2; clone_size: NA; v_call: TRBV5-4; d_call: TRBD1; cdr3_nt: TGTGCCAGCAGTCTACCACAGGGGGTTGGCACCTTC; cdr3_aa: CASSLPQGVGTF
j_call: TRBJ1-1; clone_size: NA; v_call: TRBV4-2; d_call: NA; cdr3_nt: TGTGCCAGCACCGCCTCGGACAGTACTCACACTGAAGCTTTCTTT; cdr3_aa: CASTASDSTHTEAFF
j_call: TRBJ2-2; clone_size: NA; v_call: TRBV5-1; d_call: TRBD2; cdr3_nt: TGCGCCAGCAGCTTGGAGCGGGGCATCACCGGGGAGCTGTTTTTT; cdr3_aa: CASSLERGITGELFF
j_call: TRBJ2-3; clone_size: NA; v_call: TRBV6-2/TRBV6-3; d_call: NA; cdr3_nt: TGTGCCAGCAGTACAGGGTTTGCTACGCAGTATTTT; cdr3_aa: CASSTGFATQYF
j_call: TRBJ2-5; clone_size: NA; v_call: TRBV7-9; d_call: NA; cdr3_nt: TGTGCCAGCAGCTGGATCGTGGGCAGGCGACAAGAGACCCAGTACTTC; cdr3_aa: CASSWIVGRRQETQYF
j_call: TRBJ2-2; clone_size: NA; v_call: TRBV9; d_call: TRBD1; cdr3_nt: TGTGCCAGCAGCGTAGGTCGGACAGGGAACACCGGGGAGCTGTTTTTT; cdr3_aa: CASSVGRTGNTGELFF
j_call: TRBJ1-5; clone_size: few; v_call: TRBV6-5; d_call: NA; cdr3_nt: TGTGCCAGGGGGAGGATCTCCAATCAGCCCCAGCATTTT; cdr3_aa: CARGRISNQPQHF
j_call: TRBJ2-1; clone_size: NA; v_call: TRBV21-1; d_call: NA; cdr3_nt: TGTGCCAGCAGCAAAGGGCTGCAGGACAGGGGTAATGAGCAGTTCTTC; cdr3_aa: CASSKGLQDRGNEQFF
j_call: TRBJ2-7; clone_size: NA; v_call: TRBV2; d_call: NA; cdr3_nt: TGTGCCAGCAGTGAAGGCGGAGTCGGGGAGCAGTACTTC; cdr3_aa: CASSEGGVGEQYF
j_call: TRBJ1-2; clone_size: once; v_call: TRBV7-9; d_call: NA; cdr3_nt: TGTGCCAGCTTTTGGGGCGTTGATTCTGGTGGCTACACCTTC; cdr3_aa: CASFWGVDSGGYTF
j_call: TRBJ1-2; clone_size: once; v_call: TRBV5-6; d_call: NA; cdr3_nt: TGTGCCAGCAGTCCTACGACAGATTTTAACTATGGCTACACCTTC; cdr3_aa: CASSPTTDFNYGYTF
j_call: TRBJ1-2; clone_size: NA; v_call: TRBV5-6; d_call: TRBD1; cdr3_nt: TGTGCCAGCAGCATCTGGGACAGTTACAACTATGGCTACACCTTC; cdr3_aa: CASSIWDSYNYGYTF
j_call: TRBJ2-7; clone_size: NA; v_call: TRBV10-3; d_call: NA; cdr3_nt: TGTGCCATCAGTCCCCCCGGGACACTACCCTACGGGCAGTACTTC; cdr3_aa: CAISPPGTLPYGQYF
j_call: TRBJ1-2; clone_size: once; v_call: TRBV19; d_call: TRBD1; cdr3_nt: TGTGCCAGCCGACAGGGGGCGAGAGGCTACACCTTC; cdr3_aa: CASRQGARGYTF
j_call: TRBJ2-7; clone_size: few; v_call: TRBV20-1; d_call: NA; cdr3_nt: TGCAGTGGGTACAGTAACTACGAGCAGTACTTC; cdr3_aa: CSGYSNYEQYF
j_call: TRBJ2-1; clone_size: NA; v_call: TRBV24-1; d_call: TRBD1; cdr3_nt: TGTGCCACCAGTGATGCGACAGGGAGCTCCTACAATGAGCAGTTCTTC; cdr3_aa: CATSDATGSSYNEQFF
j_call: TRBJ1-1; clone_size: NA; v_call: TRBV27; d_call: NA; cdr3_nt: TGTGCCAGCAGTTTATCGCGAAGAGGGAAAGCTTTCTTT; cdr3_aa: CASSLSRRGKAFF
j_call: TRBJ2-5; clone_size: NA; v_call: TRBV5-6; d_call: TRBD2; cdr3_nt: TGTGCCAGCACCCCCCCCGGGGGGACCTTAGATGTTGGCCAGTACTTC; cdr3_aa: CASTPPGGTLDVGQYF
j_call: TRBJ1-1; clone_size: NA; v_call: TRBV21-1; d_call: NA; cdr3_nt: TGTGCCAGCAGCGACGACAGGGATAGGGGTGAAGCTTTCTTT; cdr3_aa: CASSDDRDRGEAFF
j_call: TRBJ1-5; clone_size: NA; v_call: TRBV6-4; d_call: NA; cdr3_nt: TGTGCCAGCAGTGCCCAGGGAGGCGATCAGCCCCAGCATTTT; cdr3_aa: CASSAQGGDQPQHF
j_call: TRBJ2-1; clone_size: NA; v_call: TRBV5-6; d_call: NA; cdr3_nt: TGTGCCAGCAGCTTGGATCCGCGGTCCTCCTACAATGAGCAGTTCTTC; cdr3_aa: CASSLDPRSSYNEQFF
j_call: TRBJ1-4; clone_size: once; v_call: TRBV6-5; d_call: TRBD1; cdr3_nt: TGTGCCAGCAGGCGCTCGACAGGGGACGAAAAACTGTTTTTT; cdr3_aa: CASRRSTGDEKLFF
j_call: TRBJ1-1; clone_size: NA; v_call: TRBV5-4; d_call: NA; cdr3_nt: TGTGCCAGCAGCTTGGATTCAGGGTTGTACACTGAAGCTTTCTTT; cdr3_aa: CASSLDSGLYTEAFF
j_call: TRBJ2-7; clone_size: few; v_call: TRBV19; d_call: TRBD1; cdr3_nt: TGTGCCAGTAAGGGGACAGGGAAACGGGGCGAGCAGTACTTC; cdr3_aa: CASKGTGKRGEQYF
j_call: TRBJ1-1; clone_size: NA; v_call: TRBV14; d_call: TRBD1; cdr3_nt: TGTGCCAGCAGCCAAGACCACAGGGGCACTGAAGCTTTCTTT; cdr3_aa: CASSQDHRGTEAFF
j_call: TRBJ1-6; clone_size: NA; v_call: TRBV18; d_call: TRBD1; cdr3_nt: TGTGCCAGCTCACAGGACAGGGTGAACTCACCCCTCCACTTT; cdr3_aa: CASSQDRVNSPLHF
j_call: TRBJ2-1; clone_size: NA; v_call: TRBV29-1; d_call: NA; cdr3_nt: TGCAGCGTTGTAGAGGCCAGGACAACCAATGAGCAGTTCTTC; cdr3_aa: CSVVEARTTNEQFF
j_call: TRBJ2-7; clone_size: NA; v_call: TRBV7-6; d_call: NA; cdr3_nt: TGTGCCAGCAGCTTATGGGGGGGGGCTGATAGTATATACGAGCAGTACTTC; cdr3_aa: CASSLWGGADSIYEQYF
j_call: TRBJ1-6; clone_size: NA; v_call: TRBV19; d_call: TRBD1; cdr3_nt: TGTGCCAGTAAGGACAGGGGGAATTCACCCCTCCACTTT; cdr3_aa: CASKDRGNSPLHF
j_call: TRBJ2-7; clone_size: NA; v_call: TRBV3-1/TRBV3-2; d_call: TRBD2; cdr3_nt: TGTGCCAGCAGCCCCCGGGCGGCTGGAAATCTAGCGGGGGGGCCCTACGAGCAGTACTTC; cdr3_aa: CASSPRAAGNLAGGPYEQYF
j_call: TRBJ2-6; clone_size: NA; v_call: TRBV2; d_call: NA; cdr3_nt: TGTGCCAGCAGTGCCAACTCTGGGGCCAACGTCCTGACTTTC; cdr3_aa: CASSANSGANVLTF
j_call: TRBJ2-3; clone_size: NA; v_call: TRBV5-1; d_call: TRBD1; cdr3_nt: TGCGCCAGCAGTCCCGGGACAGAGACAGATACGCAGTATTTT; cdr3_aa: CASSPGTETDTQYF
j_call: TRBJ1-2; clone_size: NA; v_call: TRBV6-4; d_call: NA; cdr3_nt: TGTGCCAGCAGCCCCTCAGGGGAGGGGGGCTACACCTTC; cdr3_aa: CASSPSGEGGYTF
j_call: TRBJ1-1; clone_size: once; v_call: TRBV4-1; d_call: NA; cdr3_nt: TGCGCCAGCAGCCCCGGGGGGCTGACAGGGAACACTGAAGCTTTCTTT; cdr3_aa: CASSPGGLTGNTEAFF
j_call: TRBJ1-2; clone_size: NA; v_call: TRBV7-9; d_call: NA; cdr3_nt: TGTGCCAGCAGCTCAGGGTATGGCTACACCTTC; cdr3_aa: CASSSGYGYTF
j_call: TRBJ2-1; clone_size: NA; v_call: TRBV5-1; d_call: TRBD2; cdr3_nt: TGCGCCAGCAGCTTCAGACTAGCGGGGGGCGGGTACAATGAGCAGTTCTTC; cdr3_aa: CASSFRLAGGGYNEQFF
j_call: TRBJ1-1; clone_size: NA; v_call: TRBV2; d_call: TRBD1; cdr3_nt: TGTGCCAGCAGGACCGGACAGGGTGGTGGGTACACTGAAGCTTTCTTT; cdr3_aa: CASRTGQGGGYTEAFF
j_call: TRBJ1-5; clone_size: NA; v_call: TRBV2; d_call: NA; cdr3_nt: TGTGCCAGCAGTGGTGACGGGAAACCTAATCAGCCCCAGCATTTT; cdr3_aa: CASSGDGKPNQPQHF
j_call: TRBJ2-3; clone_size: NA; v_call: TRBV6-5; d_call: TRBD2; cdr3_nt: TGTGCCAGCAGGCCGGGACTAGCGGCAGATACGCAGTATTTT; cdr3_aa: CASRPGLAADTQYF
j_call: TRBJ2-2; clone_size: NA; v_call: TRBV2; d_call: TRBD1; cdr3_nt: TGTGCCAGCGCGAGGGGGCGGACCGGGGAGCTGTTTTTT; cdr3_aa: CASARGRTGELFF
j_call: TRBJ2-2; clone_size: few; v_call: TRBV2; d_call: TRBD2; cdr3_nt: TGTGCCAGCAGCCAAGGGGCTCTAGCGGGGGTCGCAAACACCGGGGAGCTGTTTTTT; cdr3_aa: CASSQGALAGVANTGELFF
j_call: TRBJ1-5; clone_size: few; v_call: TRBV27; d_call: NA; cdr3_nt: TGTGCCAGCAGTTTATCCACGGGGCAGCCCCAGCATTTT; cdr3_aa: CASSLSTGQPQHF